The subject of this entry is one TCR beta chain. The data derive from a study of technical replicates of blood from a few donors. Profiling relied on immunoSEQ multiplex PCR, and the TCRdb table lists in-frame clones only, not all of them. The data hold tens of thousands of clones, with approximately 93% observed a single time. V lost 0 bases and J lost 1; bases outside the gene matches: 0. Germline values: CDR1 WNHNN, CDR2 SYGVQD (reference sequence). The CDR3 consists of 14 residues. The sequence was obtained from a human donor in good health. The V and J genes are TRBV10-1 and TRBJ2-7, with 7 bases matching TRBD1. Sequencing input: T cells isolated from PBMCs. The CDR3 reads CASSESGQSYEQYF. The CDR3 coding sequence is TGCGCCAGCAGTGAGTCGGGACAGTCCTACGAGCAGTACTTC.